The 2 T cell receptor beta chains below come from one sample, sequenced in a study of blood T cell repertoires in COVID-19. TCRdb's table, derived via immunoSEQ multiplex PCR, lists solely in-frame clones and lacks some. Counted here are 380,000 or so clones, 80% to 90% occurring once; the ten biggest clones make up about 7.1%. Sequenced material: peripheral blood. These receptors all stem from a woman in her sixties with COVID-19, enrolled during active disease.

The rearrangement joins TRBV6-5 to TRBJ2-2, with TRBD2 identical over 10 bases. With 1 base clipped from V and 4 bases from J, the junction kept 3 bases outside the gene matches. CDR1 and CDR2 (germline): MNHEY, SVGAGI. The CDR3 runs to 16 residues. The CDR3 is CASSYYSGGFTGELFF. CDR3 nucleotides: TGTGCCAGCAGTTACTATAGCGGGGGGTTCACCGGGGAGCTGTTTTTT.

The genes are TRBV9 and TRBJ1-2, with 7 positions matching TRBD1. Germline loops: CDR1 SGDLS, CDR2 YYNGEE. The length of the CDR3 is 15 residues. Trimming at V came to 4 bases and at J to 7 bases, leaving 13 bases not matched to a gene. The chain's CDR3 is CASSPQTGSGFGYTF. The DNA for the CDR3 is TGTGCCAGCAGCCCTCAGACAGGGTCAGGGTTTGGCTACACCTTC.